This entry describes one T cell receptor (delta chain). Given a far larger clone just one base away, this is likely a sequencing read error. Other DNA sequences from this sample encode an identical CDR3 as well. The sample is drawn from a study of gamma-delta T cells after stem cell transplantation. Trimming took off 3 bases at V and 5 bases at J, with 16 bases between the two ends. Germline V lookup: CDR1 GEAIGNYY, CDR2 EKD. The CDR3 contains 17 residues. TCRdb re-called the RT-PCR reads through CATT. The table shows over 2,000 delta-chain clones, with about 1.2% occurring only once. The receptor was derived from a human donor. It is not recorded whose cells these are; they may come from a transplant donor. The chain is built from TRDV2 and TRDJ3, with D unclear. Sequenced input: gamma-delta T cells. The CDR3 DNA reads TGTGCCTGTGACGGGGTATTGAATGTCGGGGACACCCGACAGATGTTTTTC. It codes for CACDGVLNVGDTRQMFF.